The rows below give T cell receptor beta chains drawn from one sample of a study of T cells in Graves' hyperthyroidism and ophthalmopathy. TCRdb itself ran the multiplex PCR reads through MiXCR, one entry per CDR3 protein. The sample lists hundreds of thousands of distinct CDR3 sequences, 35% to 40% occurring once. The sequencing sample was made of blood. Every receptor here comes from a man between 18 and 29 years old with Graves' hyperthyroidism. Each CDR3 is given with its conserved first and last residue. D genes are given only for firm matches. Not every row has a clone size; where given, it reads once, few, many or a size class.

size	V	D	J	DNA	CDR3
many	TRBV7-9	NA	TRBJ2-7	TGTGCCAGCAGCTTCGACCCAGCCCACGAGCAGTACTTC	CASSFDPAHEQYF
few	TRBV5-1	NA	TRBJ2-2	TGCGCCAGCAGCTGGGACCTGGGCGGCGGGGAGCTGTTTTTT	CASSWDLGGGELFF
NA	TRBV10-3	NA	TRBJ1-6	TGTGCCGGCAGTCCCCGCGAGGGGGGGGGCCATAATTCACCCCTCCACTTT	CAGSPREGGGHNSPLHF
many	TRBV5-1	NA	TRBJ1-1	TGCGCCAGCAGCCTGAGGGGGGAGACTGAAGCTTTCTTT	CASSLRGETEAFF
many	TRBV10-1	NA	TRBJ1-1	TGCGCCAGCCGACCTGATAGCGGCACTGAAGCTTTCTTT	CASRPDSGTEAFF
NA	TRBV5-1	NA	TRBJ2-7	TGCGCCAGCAGCGGGGGGGGCGCCGGGGACGAGCAGTACTTC	CASSGGGAGDEQYF
few	TRBV13	TRBD1	TRBJ1-2	TGTGCCAGCAGCGGACAGGGAGGGCATGGCTACACCTTC	CASSGQGGHGYTF
many	TRBV15	NA	TRBJ1-3	TGTGCCACCAGCAGAGTACGCTCTGGAAACACCATATATTTT	CATSRVRSGNTIYF
few	TRBV20-1	NA	TRBJ1-6	TGCAGTGCTAGCGGGGCCATCGACGGAAATTCACCCCTCCACTTT	CSASGAIDGNSPLHF
NA	TRBV29-1	TRBD2	TRBJ2-7	TGTGCCTGGAGGGAGGGTACAAACTACGAGCAGTACTTC	CAWREGTNYEQYF
NA	TRBV15	NA	TRBJ2-5	TGTGCCACCAGCAGCTTGGGGGCCCTCCAAGAGACCCAGTACTTC	CATSSLGALQETQYF
few	TRBV12-3/TRBV12-4	NA	TRBJ1-2	TGTGCCAGCAGTTTGGGACACGGTTATGGCTACACCTTC	CASSLGHGYGYTF
NA	TRBV9	TRBD1	TRBJ1-5	TGTGCCAGCAGCGTAGACGGGACAGGGGGTGATCAGCCCCAGCATTTT	CASSVDGTGGDQPQHF
NA	TRBV20-1	NA	TRBJ1-1	TGCAGTGCTAGAGATCTCAGGGGCAACACTGAAGCTTTCTTT	CSARDLRGNTEAFF
many	TRBV29-1	TRBD1	TRBJ2-5	TGCAGCGTGGACGACAGGGGGCTGGAGACCCAGTACTTC	CSVDDRGLETQYF
many	TRBV7-2	TRBD1	TRBJ1-2	TGTGCCAGCACCCAGCTAGGGGGCCCATATGGCTACACCTTC	CASTQLGGPYGYTF
NA	TRBV2	NA	TRBJ1-5	TGTGCCAGCACAGACCCGGGTTATAGCAATCAGCCCCAGCATTTT	CASTDPGYSNQPQHF
many	TRBV15	NA	TRBJ1-1	TGTGCCACCAGCAGCGGGGAACGGAACACTGAAGCTTTCTTT	CATSSGERNTEAFF
NA	TRBV3-1	TRBD1	TRBJ1-1	TGTGCCAGCAGCCAAGTGGGGACAGGGGGCAACACTGAAGCTTTCTTT	CASSQVGTGGNTEAFF
NA	TRBV9	NA	TRBJ2-2	TGTGCCAGCAGCGTAATGGGAATCGGGGAGCTGTTTTTT	CASSVMGIGELFF
NA	TRBV29-1	NA	TRBJ1-1	TGCAGTTCCCAGGGAACTGAAGCTTTCTTT	CSSQGTEAFF
NA	TRBV5-6	NA	TRBJ2-7	TGTGCCAGCAGCCTAGGGAGGCGAAGCGACTACGAGCAGTACTTC	CASSLGRRSDYEQYF
NA	TRBV7-9	TRBD1	TRBJ1-5	TGTGCCAGCAGCTCGAACCGGGACAGGGGAGTTCAGCCCCAGCATTTT	CASSSNRDRGVQPQHF
many	TRBV4-1	NA	TRBJ1-5	TGCGCCAGCAGCTTCGACGGGAGCAATCAGCCCCAGCATTTT	CASSFDGSNQPQHF
NA	TRBV7-9	TRBD2	TRBJ2-7	TGTGCCAGCGGGGAGGGACTAGGTACGATCTACGAGCAGTACTTC	CASGEGLGTIYEQYF
many	TRBV2	TRBD1	TRBJ2-7	TGTGCCAGCAGTGAACCCCGACAGGGGTTGGGTGAGCAGTACTTC	CASSEPRQGLGEQYF
few	TRBV2	TRBD1	TRBJ2-7	TGTGCCAGCAGGGAAGGACAGGGCGGGATTTCCTACGAGCAGTACTTC	CASREGQGGISYEQYF
many	TRBV29-1	NA	TRBJ2-7	TGCAGCGTCGCGTGGGACGGGGACTACGAGCAGTACTTC	CSVAWDGDYEQYF
NA	TRBV7-6	NA	TRBJ1-4	TGTGCCAGCAGCTTGGGACACCGTAATGAAAAACTGTTTTTT	CASSLGHRNEKLFF
NA	TRBV20-1	NA	TRBJ2-5	TGCAGTGCTAGCCGGGGCTTACAAGGGACCCAGTACTTC	CSASRGLQGTQYF
many	TRBV29-1	TRBD1	TRBJ1-1	TGCAGCGTTGAAGGGACAGGGGTTTTTGAAGCTTTCTTT	CSVEGTGVFEAFF
few	TRBV18	NA	TRBJ1-2	TGTGCCAGCTCACCACAACAGAGCTATGGCTACACCTTC	CASSPQQSYGYTF
NA	TRBV24-1	NA	TRBJ2-2	TGTGCCACCAGCTCCAGGGGGGGGCCCACCGGGGAGCTGTTTTTT	CATSSRGGPTGELFF
NA	TRBV9	TRBD2	TRBJ2-7	TGTGCCAGCAGCTCAAGAGCTGGACTAGCTGGCCGCGAGCAGTACTTC	CASSSRAGLAGREQYF
many	TRBV15	NA	TRBJ1-1	TGTGCCACCAGCAGAGTTAGGCGGAACACTGAAGCTTTCTTT	CATSRVRRNTEAFF
NA	TRBV27	NA	TRBJ1-2	TGTGCCAGCAGCCTTGCGGGACACATCTATGGCTACACCTTC	CASSLAGHIYGYTF
few	TRBV7-6	NA	TRBJ1-1	TGTGCCAGCAGCTCCCCTATGGGCACTGAAGCTTTCTTT	CASSSPMGTEAFF
NA	TRBV7-3	NA	TRBJ2-2	TGTGCCAGCAGCCAAGTGGGGGCTGACACCGGGGAGCTGTTTTTT	CASSQVGADTGELFF
NA	TRBV6-5	NA	TRBJ1-5	TGTGCCAGCACCCACGCGGGAGATGATCAGCCCCAGCATTTT	CASTHAGDDQPQHF
NA	TRBV4-1	NA	TRBJ2-5	TGCGCCAGCAGCCAAAGCGGGTTAGGAGAGACCCAGTACTTC	CASSQSGLGETQYF
NA	TRBV12-3/TRBV12-4	TRBD2	TRBJ2-2	TGTGCCAGCAGTTCCGGGACGGGGAGGGATACCGGGGAGCTGTTTTTT	CASSSGTGRDTGELFF
few	TRBV12-3/TRBV12-4	NA	TRBJ1-2	TGTGCCAGCAGTCGATGGGATGGCTACACCTTC	CASSRWDGYTF
NA	TRBV25-1	NA	TRBJ2-7	TGTGCCAGCGGCATCAGCTACGAGCAGTACTTC	CASGISYEQYF
many	TRBV7-9	NA	TRBJ2-7	TGTGCCAGCAGCCCAGTGGGCAGTTACGAGCAGTACTTC	CASSPVGSYEQYF
NA	TRBV29-1	TRBD1	TRBJ2-5	TGCAGCGTTGGACAGGGACAGACCCAGTACTTC	CSVGQGQTQYF
NA	TRBV29-1	NA	TRBJ1-1	TGCAGCGACGGGACTTTGAACACTGAAGCTTTCTTT	CSDGTLNTEAFF
many	TRBV19	TRBD1	TRBJ2-5	TGTGCCAGTAGTCCCCAGGGGGCGAAGACCCAGTACTTC	CASSPQGAKTQYF
once	TRBV10-3	NA	TRBJ1-5	TGTGCCATCAGTGACGGGCAGGGTAGCAATCAGCCCCAGCATTTT	CAISDGQGSNQPQHF
NA	TRBV7-8	NA	TRBJ1-3	TGTGCCAGCAGCTTGTCGGGGGGGACTGGAAACACCATATATTTT	CASSLSGGTGNTIYF
few	TRBV20-1	NA	TRBJ2-7	TGCAGTGCTAGCCCCCTGGGGGGAATCAACGAGCAGTACTTC	CSASPLGGINEQYF